This entry features one T cell receptor (beta chain) sequence. The data originate from a study of blood T cell repertoires in COVID-19. In the study overall: Acute-phase and convalescent COVID-19 samples originated in the United States, Italy and Spain. PBMCs, B-cell-depleted T cells, or T cells provided the cDNA or gDNA that made up the material.

In the study's own analysis: Reference gene primer amplification gave estimated nucleated cell counts. Using immunoSEQ multiplex PCR, the repertoire was profiled, and TCRdb retains in-frame clones only, with some absent. D and trimming were read from the DNA, whereas the V and J calls and clone size are those reported in that table. The table shows under 200,000 clones, with just over 85% occurring only once. The receptor was isolated from a man aged 60 to 75 with acute or convalescent COVID-19. What was sequenced was peripheral blood.

The CDR3 spells CASSEPGSLFSYEQYF. The CDR3 DNA reads as TGTGCCAGCAGTGAACCAGGGTCCCTTTTCTCCTACGAGCAGTACTTC. The chain joins TRBV2 to TRBJ2-7, with D perhaps TRBD1 (5 bases). Trimming shortened V by 2 bases and J by 0 bases, and 14 bases separated the two germline ends. The CDR3 is made up of 16 amino acids. Looked up from germline, CDR1 is SNHLY and CDR2 is FYNNEI.